This T cell receptor (beta chain) was obtained from a study of lymphopenia after photon versus proton radiotherapy. The V and J ends lost 4 bases and 1 base, in that order; junction bases with no gene match: 4. Per the germline V gene, CDR1 is SGHRS and CDR2 is YFSETQ. The CDR3 runs to 15 residues. Broader study findings: Under photons, naive T cells and diversity fell while effector/memory populations rose.

Only in-frame clones appear in the TCRdb table, and some are missing; sequencing was by immunoSEQ multiplex PCR. The data contain around 7,300 clones, around 94% of them singletons. This clone came up once. Its antigen is still unknown. This chain uses TRBV5-1 with TRBJ2-4, with TRBD2 matching over 8 bases. Sequenced here: peripheral blood, sampled from a patient treated with photon-based radiotherapy. This TCR was recovered from a woman aged 45-60 years with cholangiocarcinoma. The CDR3: CASSPGGIAKNIQYF. DNA of the CDR3: TGCGCCAGCAGCCCGGGGGGGATCGCCAAAAACATTCAGTACTTC.